These T cell receptor beta chains were read from a single sample in a study of OX40 agonist ivuxolimab in advanced cancers. TCRdb's copy holds only in-frame clones and misses some; the assay was immunoSEQ multiplex PCR. The sample consists of about 100,000 clones, 89% of them appearing once. The material sequenced was CD4+ or CD8+ T cells sorted from blood, taken in a trial of the OX40 agonist ivuxolimab. The origin of the receptors is an adult with an advanced solid tumor such as melanoma, head and neck, liver or kidney cancer. Both conserved end residues are part of each CDR3. Fields, in order: J gene, clone size, D gene, V gene, CDR3 DNA, CDR3 protein. D genes are given only for firm matches. Size is stated for part of the rows, as once, few or many counts, or as a class when the clone is expanded.

J: TRBJ1-2
size: once
D: .
V: TRBV19
DNA: TGTGCCAGTCACCGGCCCGAAAACTATGGCTACACCTTC
CDR3: CASHRPENYGYTF

J: TRBJ1-5
size: .
D: TRBD1
V: TRBV6-1
DNA: TGTGCCAGCAGCCAGGACAGGGTGGGTCAGCCCCAGCATTTT
CDR3: CASSQDRVGQPQHF

J: TRBJ2-5
size: .
D: .
V: TRBV19
DNA: TGTGCCAGTAGTACCCCTACTAGGGGGAGGGGTGAGACCCAGTACTTC
CDR3: CASSTPTRGRGETQYF

J: TRBJ1-1
size: .
D: .
V: TRBV5-1
DNA: TGCGCCAGCAGCTTGGAGGGGATTGGAGCTTTCTTT
CDR3: CASSLEGIGAFF

J: TRBJ2-7
size: few
D: .
V: TRBV6-1
DNA: TGTGCCAGCACCCATACGGACTCGCTCTACGAGCAGTACTTC
CDR3: CASTHTDSLYEQYF

J: TRBJ1-2
size: .
D: .
V: TRBV28
DNA: TGTGCCAGCAGCACAGGGCTAGAACAGGGCTACACCTTC
CDR3: CASSTGLEQGYTF

J: TRBJ1-1
size: .
D: TRBD1
V: TRBV29-1
DNA: TGCAGCGTAAGACAGGGGGCGGTCGCTGAAGCTTTCTTT
CDR3: CSVRQGAVAEAFF

J: TRBJ1-1
size: .
D: .
V: TRBV30
DNA: TGTGCCTGGATTGGGTGGCGGGCCAGAACAGAAGCTTTCTTT
CDR3: CAWIGWRARTEAFF

J: TRBJ1-4
size: once
D: .
V: TRBV18
DNA: TGTGCCAGCTCAATCAAGACAGCAACTAATGAAAAACTGTTTTTT
CDR3: CASSIKTATNEKLFF

J: TRBJ2-3
size: .
D: .
V: TRBV27
DNA: TGTGCCAGCAGTTTGGCGGATACGCAGTATTTT
CDR3: CASSLADTQYF

J: TRBJ1-3
size: .
D: TRBD1
V: TRBV30
DNA: TGTGCCTGGAGTACAGGGGGTGGAGGAAACACCATATATTTT
CDR3: CAWSTGGGGNTIYF

J: TRBJ2-7
size: once
D: TRBD1
V: TRBV9
DNA: TGTGCCAGCAGCGCCAGGGGGACCTCCTACGAGCAGTACTTC
CDR3: CASSARGTSYEQYF

J: TRBJ2-7
size: .
D: .
V: TRBV7-2
DNA: TGTGCCAGCAGCGTACACTCTGGGGGGTACGAGCAGTACTTC
CDR3: CASSVHSGGYEQYF

J: TRBJ2-3
size: .
D: TRBD2
V: TRBV6-1
DNA: TGTGCCAGCAGTGAAGCTTGGACTAGCGGGAGTACATTTACGCAGTATTTT
CDR3: CASSEAWTSGSTFTQYF

J: TRBJ2-2
size: .
D: .
V: TRBV7-9
DNA: TGTGCCAGCAGCTTGACAACTTCGAACACCGGGGAGCTGTTTTTT
CDR3: CASSLTTSNTGELFF

J: TRBJ1-2
size: few
D: TRBD1
V: TRBV19
DNA: TGTGCCAGTAGTATAGGACAGGGGAACTATGGCTACACCTTC
CDR3: CASSIGQGNYGYTF

J: TRBJ2-7
size: once
D: .
V: TRBV6-5
DNA: TGTGCCAGCAGTGAGTCGGGTCGTTCCTACGAGCAGTACTTC
CDR3: CASSESGRSYEQYF

J: TRBJ2-1
size: .
D: .
V: TRBV9
DNA: TGTGCCAGCAGCGTATTCTCCAGGGCCTACAATGAGCAGTTCTTC
CDR3: CASSVFSRAYNEQFF

J: TRBJ1-6
size: .
D: .
V: TRBV9
DNA: TGTGCCAGCAGCCCCATCCGCGCTTTTAATTCACCCCTCCACTTT
CDR3: CASSPIRAFNSPLHF

J: TRBJ2-1
size: .
D: .
V: TRBV11-2
DNA: TGTGCCAGCAGGATTACCGGGGGCAGCTCCTACAATGAGCAGTTCTTC
CDR3: CASRITGGSSYNEQFF

J: TRBJ2-4
size: .
D: TRBD1
V: TRBV19
DNA: TGTGCCAGTAGAGTAGGGGGCGTACTAGCCAAAAACATTCAGTACTTC
CDR3: CASRVGGVLAKNIQYF

J: TRBJ1-2
size: .
D: .
V: TRBV18
DNA: TGTGCCAGCTCACTAGCGACAGGTGTGCACTATGGCTACACCTTC
CDR3: CASSLATGVHYGYTF

J: TRBJ2-1
size: .
D: TRBD1
V: TRBV27
DNA: TGTGCCAGCAGGAGTTCGGTTAGGGGGACAGGGCACAATGAGCAGTTCTTC
CDR3: CASRSSVRGTGHNEQFF

J: TRBJ1-1
size: .
D: .
V: TRBV19
DNA: TGTGCCAGTAGTATCCAGGGTTCGAACACTGAAGCTTTCTTT
CDR3: CASSIQGSNTEAFF

J: TRBJ2-1
size: .
D: TRBD2
V: TRBV7-2
DNA: TGTGCCAGCAGCTTAAGATTGACTAGCGGAAGCTCCTACAATGAGCAGTTCTTC
CDR3: CASSLRLTSGSSYNEQFF

J: TRBJ1-2
size: once
D: .
V: TRBV27
DNA: TGTGCCAGCAGTTTTTCCGGGGGATTGGGATCTGGCTACACCTTC
CDR3: CASSFSGGLGSGYTF

J: TRBJ2-7
size: .
D: TRBD1
V: TRBV27
DNA: TGTGCCACCCGCCAGGGGGACTACGAGCAGTACTTC
CDR3: CATRQGDYEQYF

J: TRBJ2-5
size: once
D: TRBD2
V: TRBV28
DNA: TGTGCCAGCAGTTATAGCGGGAGCCCGGAGACCCAGTACTTC
CDR3: CASSYSGSPETQYF

J: TRBJ1-1
size: .
D: TRBD1
V: TRBV5-1
DNA: TGCGCCAGCAGCCCGGCGGGTGGGACAGGGGGGAAGGGGACTGAAGCTTTCTTT
CDR3: CASSPAGGTGGKGTEAFF

J: TRBJ1-6
size: .
D: TRBD1
V: TRBV28
DNA: TGTGCCACCAGGGACAGGGGGAGTTCACCCCTCCACTTT
CDR3: CATRDRGSSPLHF

J: TRBJ2-7
size: .
D: TRBD1
V: TRBV5-4
DNA: TGTGCCAGCAGCTCACTCGACAGGGGCTACGAGCAGTACTTC
CDR3: CASSSLDRGYEQYF

J: TRBJ2-1
size: .
D: TRBD2
V: TRBV19
DNA: TGTGCCAGTAGTATAGGACTAGCGGGGCCGGGCTCCTACAATGAGCAGTTCTTC
CDR3: CASSIGLAGPGSYNEQFF

J: TRBJ2-1
size: .
D: TRBD2
V: TRBV4-1
DNA: TGCGCCAGCAGCCAAGAGCGGACTAGCGGATATTCCTACAATGAGCAGTTCTTC
CDR3: CASSQERTSGYSYNEQFF

J: TRBJ1-1
size: .
D: TRBD1
V: TRBV6-5
DNA: TGTGCCAGCAGTTCCGCCGGGACAGGGGCTTTCTTT
CDR3: CASSSAGTGAFF

J: TRBJ2-5
size: few
D: .
V: TRBV19
DNA: TGTGCCAGCCAGCAACAGGGTGCGGGAGAGACCCAGTACTTC
CDR3: CASQQQGAGETQYF

J: TRBJ1-2
size: .
D: .
V: TRBV6-5
DNA: TGTGCCAGCAGTTACTCGCTAAATTATGGCTACACCTTC
CDR3: CASSYSLNYGYTF

J: TRBJ2-1
size: .
D: .
V: TRBV4-1
DNA: TGCGCCAGCAGCCAAGAATGGGGGATCAGTAATGAGCAGTTCTTC
CDR3: CASSQEWGISNEQFF

J: TRBJ2-7
size: .
D: TRBD2
V: TRBV5-4
DNA: TGTGCCAGCAGCTTGGACGCTAGCGGGATTACCTACGAGCAGTACTTC
CDR3: CASSLDASGITYEQYF

J: TRBJ2-7
size: .
D: TRBD1
V: TRBV5-4
DNA: TGTGCCAGCAGCTTGGAGTGGCGGACAGGAACCTACGAGCAGTACTTC
CDR3: CASSLEWRTGTYEQYF

J: TRBJ2-1
size: .
D: .
V: TRBV18
DNA: TGTGCCAGCTCACCCGGGGCGGCGGGACCCTACAATGAGCAGTTCTTC
CDR3: CASSPGAAGPYNEQFF

J: TRBJ2-4
size: .
D: .
V: TRBV19
DNA: TGTGCCAGTAGTCTCGACACGGGGTCCAAAAACATTCAGTACTTC
CDR3: CASSLDTGSKNIQYF

J: TRBJ2-7
size: .
D: TRBD1
V: TRBV2
DNA: TGTGCCAGCACTGTCGACAGGGGGCGGATTTCGGGCGAGCAGTACTTC
CDR3: CASTVDRGRISGEQYF

J: TRBJ2-2
size: .
D: TRBD1
V: TRBV6-6
DNA: TGTGCCAGCAGGAACAGGGGGCTGACGAACACCGGGGAGCTGTTTTTT
CDR3: CASRNRGLTNTGELFF

J: TRBJ2-3
size: .
D: .
V: TRBV7-3
DNA: TGTGCCAGCAGCTTACTGGGTATAGATACGCAGTATTTT
CDR3: CASSLLGIDTQYF

J: TRBJ1-2
size: .
D: TRBD1
V: TRBV6-5
DNA: TGTGCCAGCAGTCGATCAGGGGGAAGAGGTGGCTACACCTTC
CDR3: CASSRSGGRGGYTF

J: TRBJ1-6
size: .
D: .
V: TRBV30
DNA: TGTGCCTGGAACCGGGACTCTTATAATTCACCCCTCCACTTT
CDR3: CAWNRDSYNSPLHF

J: TRBJ2-5
size: .
D: .
V: TRBV11-2
DNA: TGTGCCAGCAGCTTCGGGGGGCGCGGGCCGGCCGAAGAGACCCAGTACTTC
CDR3: CASSFGGRGPAEETQYF

J: TRBJ2-2
size: .
D: TRBD1
V: TRBV6-5
DNA: TGTGCCAGCAAAACAGGGGGAAACACCGGGGAGCTGTTTTTT
CDR3: CASKTGGNTGELFF

J: TRBJ1-4
size: few
D: .
V: TRBV28
DNA: TGTGCCAGCAGTTTAGGTTGGAATGAAAAACTGTTTTTT
CDR3: CASSLGWNEKLFF

J: TRBJ2-7
size: .
D: .
V: TRBV4-2
DNA: TGTGCCAGCAGCCAAGTGGGTGGACAGCGCTACGAGCAGTACTTC
CDR3: CASSQVGGQRYEQYF

J: TRBJ2-5
size: .
D: .
V: TRBV7-2
DNA: TGTGCCAGCAGCCCGCAGAGGCAGGTCGGAGAGACCCAGTACTTC
CDR3: CASSPQRQVGETQYF

J: TRBJ1-1
size: .
D: TRBD1
V: TRBV18
DNA: TGTGCCAGCTCAACGAAGGGGGAGGGGGCCCAAGCTTTCTTT
CDR3: CASSTKGEGAQAFF

J: TRBJ2-1
size: .
D: .
V: TRBV19
DNA: TGTGCCAGTAGTATTTACAATCACAATGAGCAGTTCTTC
CDR3: CASSIYNHNEQFF